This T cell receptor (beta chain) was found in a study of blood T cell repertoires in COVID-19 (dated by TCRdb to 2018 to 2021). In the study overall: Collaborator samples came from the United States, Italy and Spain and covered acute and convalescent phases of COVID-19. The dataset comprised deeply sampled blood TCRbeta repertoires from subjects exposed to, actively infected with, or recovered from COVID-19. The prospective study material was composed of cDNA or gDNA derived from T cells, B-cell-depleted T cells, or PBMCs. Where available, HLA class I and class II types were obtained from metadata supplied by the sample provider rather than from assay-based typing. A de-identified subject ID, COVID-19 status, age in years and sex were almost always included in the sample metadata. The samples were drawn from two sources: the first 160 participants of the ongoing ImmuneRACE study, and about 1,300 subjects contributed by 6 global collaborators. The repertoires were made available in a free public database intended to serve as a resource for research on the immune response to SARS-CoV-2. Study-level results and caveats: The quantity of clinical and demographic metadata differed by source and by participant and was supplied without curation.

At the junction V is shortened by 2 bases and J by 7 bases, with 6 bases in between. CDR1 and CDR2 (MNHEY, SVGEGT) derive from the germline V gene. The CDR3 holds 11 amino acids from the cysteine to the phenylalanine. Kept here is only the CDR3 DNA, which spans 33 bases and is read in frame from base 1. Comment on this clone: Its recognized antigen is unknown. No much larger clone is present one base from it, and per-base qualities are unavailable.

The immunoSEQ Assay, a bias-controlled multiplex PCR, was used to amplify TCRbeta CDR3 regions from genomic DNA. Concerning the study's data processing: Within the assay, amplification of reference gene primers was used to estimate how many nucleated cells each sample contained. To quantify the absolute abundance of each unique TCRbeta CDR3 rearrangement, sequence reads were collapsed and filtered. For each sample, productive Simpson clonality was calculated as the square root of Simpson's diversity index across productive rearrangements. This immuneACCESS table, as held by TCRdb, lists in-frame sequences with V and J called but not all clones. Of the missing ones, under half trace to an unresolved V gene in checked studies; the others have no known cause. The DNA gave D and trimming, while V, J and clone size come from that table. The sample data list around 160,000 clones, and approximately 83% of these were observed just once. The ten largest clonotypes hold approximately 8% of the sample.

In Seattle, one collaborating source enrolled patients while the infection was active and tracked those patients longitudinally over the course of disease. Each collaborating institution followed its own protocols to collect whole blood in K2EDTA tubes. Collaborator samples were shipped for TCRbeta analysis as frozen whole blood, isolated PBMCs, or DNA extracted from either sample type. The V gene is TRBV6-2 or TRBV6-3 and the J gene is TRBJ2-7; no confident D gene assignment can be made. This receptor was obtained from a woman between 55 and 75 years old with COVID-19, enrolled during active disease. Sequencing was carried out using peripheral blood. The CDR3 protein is CASSYSQEQYF. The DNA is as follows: TGTGCCAGCAGTTACAGCCAAGAGCAGTACTTC.